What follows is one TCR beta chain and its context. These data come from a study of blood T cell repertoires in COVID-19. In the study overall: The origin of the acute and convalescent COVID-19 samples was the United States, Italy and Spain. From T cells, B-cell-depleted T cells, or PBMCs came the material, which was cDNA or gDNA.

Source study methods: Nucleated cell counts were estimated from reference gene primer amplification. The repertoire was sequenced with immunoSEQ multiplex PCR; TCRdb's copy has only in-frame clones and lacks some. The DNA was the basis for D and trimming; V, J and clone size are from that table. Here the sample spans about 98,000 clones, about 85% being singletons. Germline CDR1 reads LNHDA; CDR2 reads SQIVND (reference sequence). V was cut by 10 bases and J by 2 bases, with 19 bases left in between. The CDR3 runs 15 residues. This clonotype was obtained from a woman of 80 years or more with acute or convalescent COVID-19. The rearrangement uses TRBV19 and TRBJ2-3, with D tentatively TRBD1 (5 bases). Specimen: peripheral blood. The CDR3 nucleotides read TGTGCCACCACGATTGCTAACAGGAACACAGATACGCAGTATTTT. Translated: CATTIANRNTDTQYF.